What follows are 24 T cell receptor beta chains derived from one specimen sequenced in a study of shared clonotypes between healthy human individuals. Produced via immunoSEQ multiplex PCR; TCRdb's table is partial and in-frame only. Of 600,000 or so clones in the sample, around 95% are singletons; the top ten hold about 0.11%. Positively selected for CCR7, the CD45RO-negative cells used as naive CD8 cells excluded terminally differentiated effector memory CD45RA+ cells. The source material was naive CD8+ T cells sorted from blood. The receptors stem from a woman in her 30s in good health.

Concerning this clone itself: This CDR3 is also generated by other DNA sequences in the sample. CDR3 in amino acids: CASSLGGSEQYF. In DNA form, the CDR3 reads TGTGCCAGCAGCTTAGGTGGGTCTGAGCAGTACTTC. The chain is built from TRBV13 and TRBJ2-7; D is undetermined. The CDR3 consists of 12 residues. In germline, CDR1 is PRHDT, CDR2 FYEKMQ (reference sequence). The V gene lost 0 bases and the J gene lost 7 bases, with 7 bases spanning the gap. The whole variable domain, remainder taken from reference TRBV13 and TRBJ2-7, is AAGVIQSPRHLIKEKRETATLKCYPIPRHDTVYWYQQGPGQDPQFLISFYEKMQSDKGSIPDRFSAQQFSDYHSELNMSSLELGDSALYFCASSLGGSEQYFGPGTRLTVT.

V is TRBV7-9 and J is TRBJ2-7; 9 bases match TRBD1. V was pared by 6 bases and J by 5 bases, with 5 bases of the junction left unmatched. The CDR3 is 13 amino acids. Germline CDR1 reads SEHNR; CDR2 reads FQNEAQ (reference sequence). This CDR3 reads CASSPTGGHEQYF. CDR3 coding DNA: TGTGCCAGCAGTCCGACAGGGGGGCACGAGCAGTACTTC.

CDR3 DNA sequence: TGTGCCAGCATTCATCGCGGGGCGAACACTGAAGCTTTCTTT. Translating gives CASIHRGANTEAFF. The chain couples TRBV6-1 to TRBJ1-1; D may be TRBD1 (5 bases). V gave up 7 bases and J gave up 1 base, with 13 bases separating them. This CDR3 has 14 amino acids. The germline V gene encodes CDR1 MNHNS and CDR2 SASEGT.

The V gene is TRBV7-2, the J gene TRBJ2-2; D not certain. The CDR3 spans 13 residues. The V gene lost 5 bases and the J gene lost 2 bases, with 6 bases spanning the gap. The germline CDR1 and CDR2 sequences are SGHTA and FQGNSA. This CDR3 is CASSLTNTGELFF. The CDR3 DNA is TGTGCCAGCAGCCTTACTAACACCGGGGAGCTGTTTTTT.

The genes are TRBV14 and TRBJ2-5, with 7 nucleotides matching TRBD1. Germline CDR1 is SGHDN and CDR2 is FVKESK. There are 14 residues in the CDR3. The junction had 2 bases not matched to a gene; V was cut back by 2 bases and J by 2 bases. CDR3 DNA: TGTGCCAGCAGCCAAAAGACAGGGCAAGAGACCCAGTACTTC. Protein: CASSQKTGQETQYF.

The chain links TRBV14 to TRBJ2-7, with 16 bases fitting TRBD2. Germline CDR1 SGHDN, CDR2 FVKESK. This CDR3 is built from 15 residues. V lost 10 bases, J lost 7 bases, and 10 bases stayed unmatched. Here the CDR3 DNA reads TGTGCCACCTCTACCGGGACTAGCGGGAGGGAAGAGCAGTACTTC. Translating gives CATSTGTSGREEQYF.

The rearrangement joins TRBV2 to TRBJ1-2; D uncertain. The germline V gene encodes CDR1 SNHLY and CDR2 FYNNEI. V gave up 0 bases and J gave up 0 bases, with 14 bases separating them. The CDR3 loop spans 17 amino acids. The CDR3 spells CASSEAGARSANYGYTF. DNA of the CDR3: TGTGCCAGCAGTGAAGCTGGAGCGAGGTCCGCTAACTATGGCTACACCTTC.

The chain employs TRBV11-2 and TRBJ2-7; 7 bases align to TRBD2. CDR1 and CDR2 from the germline V gene are SGHAT and FQNNGV. The CDR3 is 13 amino acids. V was pared by 6 bases and J by 3 bases, with 5 bases of the junction left unmatched. The CDR3 sequence is CASRFLADYEQYF. For the CDR3, the DNA is TGTGCCAGCAGATTCCTAGCGGACTACGAGCAGTACTTC.

This clone was counted a single time. J is TRBJ2-1 and V is TRBV13, with 10 bases identical to TRBD2. With 3 bases clipped from V and 8 bases from J, the junction kept 4 bases outside the gene matches. The CDR3 runs 14 residues. Germline loops: CDR1 PRHDT, CDR2 FYEKMQ (reference sequence). CDR3 nucleotide sequence: TGTGCCAGCAGCTTGCCTAGCGGGAGCGATGAGCAGTTCTTC. Residues: CASSLPSGSDEQFF.

This sequence joins TRBV5-4 and TRBJ2-7; 8 bases agree with TRBD2. CDR1 is SGHNT and CDR2 is YYREEE in the germline V gene (reference sequence). This CDR3 has 15 residues. V lost 3 bases and J lost 0; bases outside the gene matches: 5. The CDR3 nucleotides are TGTGCCAGCAGCTCCCCAAGCGGGAGCTCCTACGAGCAGTACTTC. Its protein is CASSSPSGSSYEQYF.

The chain recombines TRBV19 with TRBJ1-5; 7 bases are shared with TRBD1. CDR3 length: 14 amino acids. The germline V gene has CDR1 LNHDA and CDR2 SQIVND (reference sequence). Unmatched junction bases numbered 8, after V lost 9 bases and J lost 3 bases. The CDR3 coding sequence is TGTGCCAGCGAGACAGGGTCGGCCAATCAGCCCCAGCATTTT. Residues: CASETGSANQPQHF.

The chain carries TRBV9 and TRBJ2-1; 7 bases line up with TRBD2. V lost 0 bases, J lost 7 bases, and 13 bases stayed unmatched. Germline V lookup: CDR1 SGDLS, CDR2 YYNGEE. The CDR3 spans 17 residues. CDR3 coding DNA: TGTGCCAGCAGCGTAGTTCGAACCGCGGGAGCAAGAAATGAGCAGTTCTTC. Translating it yields CASSVVRTAGARNEQFF.

The V and J genes are TRBV19 and TRBJ2-5, with 13 bases that match TRBD2. Germline trimming cut 7 bases from V and 5 bases from J; bases unmatched to any gene: 7. CDR3 length equals 15 residues. Per germline, CDR1 LNHDA and CDR2 SQIVND (reference sequence). CDR3: CASTDTSGRGETQYF. The CDR3 nucleotides are TGTGCCAGTACTGATACTAGCGGGAGGGGGGAGACCCAGTACTTC.

V is TRBV29-1 and J is TRBJ1-2; D is perhaps TRBD1 (6 bases). From germline, CDR1 is SQVTM and CDR2 ANQGSEA. The CDR3 length is 13 residues. Trimming pared 0 bases from V and 8 bases from J, leaving 13 bases between. The CDR3 loop is CSVEEQGSVGYTF. CDR3 in DNA: TGCAGCGTTGAAGAGCAGGGGAGTGTCGGCTACACCTTC.

The J gene is TRBJ1-1, the V gene TRBV4-1; 7 positions agree with TRBD1. Germline CDR1 MGHRA, CDR2 YSYEKL. The CDR3 loop spans 14 amino acids. V lost 4 bases and J lost 0; bases outside the gene matches: 2. CDR3 DNA: TGCGCCAGCAGCCTTGACAGGGTGAACACTGAAGCTTTCTTT. This translates into CASSLDRVNTEAFF.

This clone turned up a few times. This rearrangement joins TRBV7-9 to TRBJ1-1; D is unclear. CDR1 and CDR2 from the germline V gene are SEHNR and FQNEAQ (reference sequence). The V gene lost 5 bases and the J gene lost 8 bases, with 9 bases spanning the gap. There are 11 residues in the CDR3. CDR3 nucleotide sequence: TGTGCCAGCAGCAACACACCGGAAGCTTTCTTT. It specifies CASSNTPEAFF. The variable domain in full, with the rest retrieved from reference TRBV7-9 and TRBJ1-1, is DTGVSQNPRHKITKRGQNVTFRCDPISEHNRLYWYRQTLGQGPEFLTYFQNEAQLEKSRLLSDRFSAERPKGSFSTLEIQRTEQGDSAMYLCASSNTPEAFFGQGTRLTVV.

The chain links TRBV6-5 to TRBJ2-7, with D possibly TRBD1 on 6 matching bases. Per germline, CDR1 MNHEY and CDR2 SVGAGI. The CDR3 extends over 15 amino acids. Trimming shortened V by 5 bases and J by 4 bases, and 18 bases separated the two germline ends. The CDR3 DNA reads TGTGCCAGCAGTACCCGGGACAACAACATTTACGAGCAGTACTTC. Its translation is CASSTRDNNIYEQYF.

The chain recombines TRBV9 with TRBJ1-1; tentative D call: TRBD1 (5 bases). Germline-derived CDR1 and CDR2 are SGDLS and YYNGEE. The V and J ends lost 3 bases and 4 bases respectively, with 10 bases between them. The CDR3 is 13 residues long. The DNA of the CDR3 is TGTGCCAGCAGCGGGGGGGATAGCACTGAAGCTTTCTTT. This gives the protein CASSGGDSTEAFF.

Regarding this clone: The sample contains more than one DNA sequence encoding this CDR3. The CDR3 DNA sequence: TGCGCCAGCAGCCAAGACGGGAGCTCCTACAATGAGCAGTTCTTC. This gives the protein CASSQDGSSYNEQFF. V is TRBV4-1 and J is TRBJ2-1, with a weak D call TRBD2 (6 bases). Germline V lookup: CDR1 MGHRA, CDR2 YSYEKL. Trimming left V 0 bases short and J 0 bases short, with 6 bases between. The CDR3 length is 15 residues.

The chain is built from TRBV19 and TRBJ1-1; D uncertain. V gave up 5 bases and J gave up 11 bases, with 12 bases separating them. The CDR3 runs 11 residues. Germline V gene sequence: CDR1 LNHDA, CDR2 SQIVND (reference sequence). CDR3 DNA: TGTGCCAGTAGTGGGTCGGATGGGGCTTTCTTT. It specifies CASSGSDGAFF.

The chain carries TRBV10-3 and TRBJ1-1; 7 bases fit TRBD1. Germline-derived CDR1 and CDR2 are ENHRY and SYGVKD. The CDR3 contains 13 residues. V shed 5 bases and J 5 bases; nucleotides not matched to a gene: 5. This chain's CDR3 is CAISYSGGTEAFF. CDR3 in DNA: TGTGCCATCAGTTATTCAGGGGGAACTGAAGCTTTCTTT.

CDR3 in amino acids: CSVEGGVAGGYQETQYF. CDR3 sequence (DNA): TGCAGCGTTGAAGGGGGGGTAGCGGGAGGGTACCAAGAGACCCAGTACTTC. The rearrangement uses TRBV29-1 and TRBJ2-5, with 11 positions matching TRBD2. The germline V gene encodes CDR1 SQVTM and CDR2 ANQGSEA. V lost 1 base to trimming and J lost 0 bases; unmatched junction nucleotides: 7. The CDR3 covers 17 residues.

The chain recombines TRBV5-1 with TRBJ2-1, with D uncertain. Germline V gives CDR1 SGHRS, CDR2 YFSETQ. Trimming cost V 0 bases and J 9 bases, with 10 bases left between them. The CDR3 sequence is 13 residues long. Here the CDR3 DNA reads TGCGCCAGCAGCTTGGCCGAAAGCGTTGAGCAGTTCTTC. This encodes CASSLAESVEQFF.

This clone was recorded once. The sample carries other DNA sequences with the same CDR3. This chain links TRBV4-1 with TRBJ2-7; 11 positions agree with TRBD2. In germline, CDR1 is MGHRA, CDR2 YSYEKL. Trimming took 1 base from V and 5 from J; bases not matched to a gene: 4. This CDR3 is 15 amino acids long. This chain's CDR3 is CASSQGTSGSDEQYF. The CDR3 DNA follows: TGCGCCAGCAGCCAAGGTACTAGCGGGAGCGACGAGCAGTACTTC.